This T cell receptor beta chain derives from a study of blood T cell repertoires in COVID-19. Repertoires were generated with immunoSEQ multiplex PCR, while TCRdb's copy carries only in-frame clones and drops some. The data show hundreds of thousands of clones, 70% to 85% seen once. The germline V gene has CDR1 SGHAT and CDR2 FQNNGV. There are 16 residues in the CDR3. The germline V and J ends were trimmed by 4 bases and 1 base, with 14 bases remaining between them. The chain links TRBV11-2 to TRBJ1-3; D is uncertain. What was sequenced was PBMCs or T cells enriched from blood (not recorded which). The receptor was isolated from a woman aged 55 to 70 who had recovered from COVID-19. CDR3 DNA sequence: TGTGCCAGCAGCTATGAGGCAGCCCGGTCTGGAAACACCATATATTTT. Its translation: CASSYEAARSGNTIYF.